The entry below gives a single T cell receptor beta chain sequence along with its context. This sample is drawn from a study of T cell repertoires in cytomegalovirus infection. One entry per CDR3 protein, called by TCRdb with MiXCR from the reads. Here the sample spans about 190,000 distinct CDR3 sequences, roughly 27% being singletons. Germline lookup yields CDR1 GTSNPN and CDR2 SVGIG (reference sequence). Deletions cut 4 bases from V and 5 bases from J, with 8 bases between. The CDR3 is 11 residues long. V usage is TRBV30 and J usage is TRBJ2-5; D uncertain. The receptor was derived from a human donor in good health (CMV status not recorded). Some clones in this sample may be carry-over from other donors' samples. Sequencing was performed on PBMCs. Here the CDR3 DNA reads TGTGCCTGGAAGGTGGGGGAGACCCAGTACTTC. Amino acids: CAWKVGETQYF.